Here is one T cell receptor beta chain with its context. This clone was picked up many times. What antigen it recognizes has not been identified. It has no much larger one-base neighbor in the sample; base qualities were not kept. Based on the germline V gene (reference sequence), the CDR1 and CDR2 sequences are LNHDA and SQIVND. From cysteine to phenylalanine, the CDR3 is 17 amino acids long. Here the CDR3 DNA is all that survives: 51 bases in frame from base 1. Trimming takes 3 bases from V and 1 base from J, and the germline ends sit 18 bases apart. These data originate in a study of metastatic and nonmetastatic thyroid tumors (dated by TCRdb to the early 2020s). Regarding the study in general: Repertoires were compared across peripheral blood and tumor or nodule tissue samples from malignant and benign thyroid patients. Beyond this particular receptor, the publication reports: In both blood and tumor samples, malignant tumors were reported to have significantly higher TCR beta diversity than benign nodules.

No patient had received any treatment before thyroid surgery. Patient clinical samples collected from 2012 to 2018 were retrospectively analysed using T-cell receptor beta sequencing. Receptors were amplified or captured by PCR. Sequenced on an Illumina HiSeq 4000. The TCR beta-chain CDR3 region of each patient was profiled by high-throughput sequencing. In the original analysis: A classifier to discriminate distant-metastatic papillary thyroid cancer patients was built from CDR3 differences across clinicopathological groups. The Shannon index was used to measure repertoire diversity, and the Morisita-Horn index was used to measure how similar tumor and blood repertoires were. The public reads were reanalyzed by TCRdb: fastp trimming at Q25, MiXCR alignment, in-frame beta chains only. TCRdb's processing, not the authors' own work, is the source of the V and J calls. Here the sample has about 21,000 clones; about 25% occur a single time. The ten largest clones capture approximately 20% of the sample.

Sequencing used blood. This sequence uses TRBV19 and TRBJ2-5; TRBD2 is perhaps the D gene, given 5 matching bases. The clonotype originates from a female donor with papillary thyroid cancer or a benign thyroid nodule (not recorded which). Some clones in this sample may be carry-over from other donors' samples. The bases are TGTGCCAGTAGTATGGGAGTTCGTCAAGCTGCCCAAGAGACCCAGTACTTC. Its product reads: CASSMGVRQAAQETQYF.